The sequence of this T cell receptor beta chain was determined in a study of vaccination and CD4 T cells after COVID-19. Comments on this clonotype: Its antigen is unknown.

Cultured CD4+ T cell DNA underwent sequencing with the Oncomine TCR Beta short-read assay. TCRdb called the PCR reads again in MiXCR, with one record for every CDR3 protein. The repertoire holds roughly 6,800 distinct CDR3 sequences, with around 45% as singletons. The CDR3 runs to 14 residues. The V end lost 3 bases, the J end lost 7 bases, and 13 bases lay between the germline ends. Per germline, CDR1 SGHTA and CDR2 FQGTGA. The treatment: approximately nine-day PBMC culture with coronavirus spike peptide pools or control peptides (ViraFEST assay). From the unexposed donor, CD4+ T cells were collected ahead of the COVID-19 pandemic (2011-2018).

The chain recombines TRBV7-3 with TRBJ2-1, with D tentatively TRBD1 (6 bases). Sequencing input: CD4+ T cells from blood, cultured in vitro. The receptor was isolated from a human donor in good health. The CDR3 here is CASSFAGVSNEQFF. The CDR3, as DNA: TGTGCCAGCAGCTTTGCAGGGGTTAGTAATGAGCAGTTCTTC. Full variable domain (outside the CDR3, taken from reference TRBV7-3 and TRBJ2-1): GAGVSQTPSNKVTEKGKYVELRCDPISGHTALYWYRQSLGQGPEFLIYFQGTGAADDSGLPNDRFFAVRPEGSVSTLKIQRTERGDSAVYLCASSFAGVSNEQFFGPGTRLTVL.